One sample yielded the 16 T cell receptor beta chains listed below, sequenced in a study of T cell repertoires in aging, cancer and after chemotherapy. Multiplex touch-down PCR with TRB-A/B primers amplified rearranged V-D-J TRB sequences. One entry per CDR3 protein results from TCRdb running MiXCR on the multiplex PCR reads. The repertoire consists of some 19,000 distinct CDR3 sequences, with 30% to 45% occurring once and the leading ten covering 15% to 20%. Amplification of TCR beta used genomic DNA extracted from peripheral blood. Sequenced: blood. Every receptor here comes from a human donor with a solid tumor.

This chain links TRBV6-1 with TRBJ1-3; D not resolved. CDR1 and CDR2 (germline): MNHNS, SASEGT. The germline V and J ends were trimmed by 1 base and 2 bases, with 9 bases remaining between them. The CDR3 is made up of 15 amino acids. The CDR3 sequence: CASSEGEGTGNTIYF. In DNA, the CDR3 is TGTGCCAGCAGTGAAGGGGAGGGAACTGGAAACACCATATATTTT.

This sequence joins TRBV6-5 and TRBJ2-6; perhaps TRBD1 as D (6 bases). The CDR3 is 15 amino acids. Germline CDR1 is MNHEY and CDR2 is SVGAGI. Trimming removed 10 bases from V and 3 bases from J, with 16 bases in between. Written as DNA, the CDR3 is TGTGCCACCAGGGGCCCAGGCGTTGGGGCCAACGTCCTGACTTTC. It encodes CATRGPGVGANVLTF.

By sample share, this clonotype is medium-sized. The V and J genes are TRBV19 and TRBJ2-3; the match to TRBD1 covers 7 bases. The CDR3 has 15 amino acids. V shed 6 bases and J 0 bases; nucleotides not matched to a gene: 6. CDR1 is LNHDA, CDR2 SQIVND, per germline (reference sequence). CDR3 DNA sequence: TGTGCCAGTAGGACCGACAGGGCAAGCACAGATACGCAGTATTTT. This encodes CASRTDRASTDTQYF.

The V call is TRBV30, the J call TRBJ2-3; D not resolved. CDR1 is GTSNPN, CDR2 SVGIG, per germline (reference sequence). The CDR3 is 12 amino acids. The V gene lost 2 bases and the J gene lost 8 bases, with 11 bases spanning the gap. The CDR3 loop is CAWSPSKLTQYF. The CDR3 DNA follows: TGTGCCTGGAGTCCAAGTAAGCTTACGCAGTATTTT.

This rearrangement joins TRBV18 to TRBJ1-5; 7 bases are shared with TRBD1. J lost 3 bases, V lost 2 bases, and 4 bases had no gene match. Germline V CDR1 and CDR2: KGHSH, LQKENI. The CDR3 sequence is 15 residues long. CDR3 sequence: CASSPGTDYNQPQHF. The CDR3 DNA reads TGTGCCAGCTCACCAGGGACAGACTACAATCAGCCCCAGCATTTT. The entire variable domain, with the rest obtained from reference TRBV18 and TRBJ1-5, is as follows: NAGVMQNPRHLVRRRGQEARLRCSPMKGHSHVYWYRQLPEEGLKFMVYLQKENIIDESGMPKERFSAEFPKEGPSILRIQQVVRGDSAAYFCASSPGTDYNQPQHFGDGTRLSIL.

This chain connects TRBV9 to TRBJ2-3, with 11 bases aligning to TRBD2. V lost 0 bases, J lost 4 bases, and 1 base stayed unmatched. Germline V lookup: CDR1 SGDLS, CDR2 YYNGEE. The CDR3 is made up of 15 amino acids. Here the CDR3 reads CASSVAGLAADTQYF. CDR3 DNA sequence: TGTGCCAGCAGCGTAGCGGGACTAGCGGCAGATACGCAGTATTTT.

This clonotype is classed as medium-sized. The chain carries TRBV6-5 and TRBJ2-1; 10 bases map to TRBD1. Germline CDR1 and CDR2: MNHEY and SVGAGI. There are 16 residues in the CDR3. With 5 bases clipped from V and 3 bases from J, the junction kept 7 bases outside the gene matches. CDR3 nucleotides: TGTGCCAGCAGTCGACTTAGGACAGGGGGCTACAATGAGCAGTTCTTC. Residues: CASSRLRTGGYNEQFF.

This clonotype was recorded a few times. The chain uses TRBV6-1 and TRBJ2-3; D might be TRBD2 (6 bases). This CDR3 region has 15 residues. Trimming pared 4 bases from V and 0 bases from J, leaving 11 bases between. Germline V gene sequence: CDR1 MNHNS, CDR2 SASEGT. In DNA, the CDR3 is TGTGCCAGCAGTGGGGGGGACTCTAGCACAGATACGCAGTATTTT. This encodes CASSGGDSSTDTQYF.

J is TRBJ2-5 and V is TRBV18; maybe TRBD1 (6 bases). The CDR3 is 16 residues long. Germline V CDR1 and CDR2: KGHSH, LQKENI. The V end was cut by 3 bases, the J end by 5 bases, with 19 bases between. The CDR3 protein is CASSPDQQGLWETQYF. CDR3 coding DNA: TGTGCCAGCTCACCCGACCAACAGGGTCTTTGGGAGACCCAGTACTTC.

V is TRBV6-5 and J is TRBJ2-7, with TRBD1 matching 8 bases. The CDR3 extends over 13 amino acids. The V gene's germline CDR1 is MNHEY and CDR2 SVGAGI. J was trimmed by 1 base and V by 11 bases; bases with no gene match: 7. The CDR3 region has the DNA TGTGCCGCAGGTCGGACAGGGTCCTACGAGCAGTACTTC. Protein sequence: CAAGRTGSYEQYF.

CDR3 coding DNA: TGTGCCAGCAGCTTGGTACTAGCGGAAGAATACGAGCAGTACTTC. It is translated as CASSLVLAEEYEQYF. The chain is built from TRBV5-5 and TRBJ2-7, with 8 bases aligning to TRBD2. The CDR3 runs 15 residues. CDR1 is SGHKS, CDR2 YYEKEE, per germline (reference sequence). The junction had 6 bases not matched to a gene; V was cut back by 0 bases and J by 4 bases.

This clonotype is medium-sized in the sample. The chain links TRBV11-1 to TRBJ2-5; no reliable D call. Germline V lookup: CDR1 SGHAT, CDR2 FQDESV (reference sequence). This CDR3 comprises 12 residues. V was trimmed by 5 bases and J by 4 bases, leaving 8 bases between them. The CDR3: CASSQERETQYF. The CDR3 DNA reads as TGTGCCAGCAGCCAAGAGCGAGAGACCCAGTACTTC.

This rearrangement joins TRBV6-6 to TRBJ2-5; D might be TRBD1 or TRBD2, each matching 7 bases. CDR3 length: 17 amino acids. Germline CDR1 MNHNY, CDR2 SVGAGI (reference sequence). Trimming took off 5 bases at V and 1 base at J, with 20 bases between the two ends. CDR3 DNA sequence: TGTGCCAGCAGTGGCCGGCAGGGGGGGGGCTTCCAAGAGACCCAGTACTTC. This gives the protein CASSGRQGGGFQETQYF.

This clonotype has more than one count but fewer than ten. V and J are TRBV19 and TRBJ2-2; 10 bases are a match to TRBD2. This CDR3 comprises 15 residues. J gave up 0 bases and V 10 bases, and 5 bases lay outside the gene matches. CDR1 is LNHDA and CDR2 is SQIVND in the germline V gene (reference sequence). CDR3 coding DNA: TGTGCCATTAAGACTAGCGGGCCGAACACCGGGGAGCTGTTTTTT. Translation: CAIKTSGPNTGELFF.

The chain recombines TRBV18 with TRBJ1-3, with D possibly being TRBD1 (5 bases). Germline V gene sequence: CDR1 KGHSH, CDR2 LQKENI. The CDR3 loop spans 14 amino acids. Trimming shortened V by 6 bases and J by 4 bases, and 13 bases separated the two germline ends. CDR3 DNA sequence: TGTGCCAGCTCGCCCCAGGGTTACGGAAACACCATATATTTT. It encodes CASSPQGYGNTIYF.

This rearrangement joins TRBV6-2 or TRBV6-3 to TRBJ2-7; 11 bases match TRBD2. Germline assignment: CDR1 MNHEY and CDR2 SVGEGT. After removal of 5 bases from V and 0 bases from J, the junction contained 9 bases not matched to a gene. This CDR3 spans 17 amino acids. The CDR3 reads CASSLTFTSGSSYEQYF. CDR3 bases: TGTGCCAGCAGTCTTACGTTTACTAGCGGGAGCTCCTACGAGCAGTACTTC.